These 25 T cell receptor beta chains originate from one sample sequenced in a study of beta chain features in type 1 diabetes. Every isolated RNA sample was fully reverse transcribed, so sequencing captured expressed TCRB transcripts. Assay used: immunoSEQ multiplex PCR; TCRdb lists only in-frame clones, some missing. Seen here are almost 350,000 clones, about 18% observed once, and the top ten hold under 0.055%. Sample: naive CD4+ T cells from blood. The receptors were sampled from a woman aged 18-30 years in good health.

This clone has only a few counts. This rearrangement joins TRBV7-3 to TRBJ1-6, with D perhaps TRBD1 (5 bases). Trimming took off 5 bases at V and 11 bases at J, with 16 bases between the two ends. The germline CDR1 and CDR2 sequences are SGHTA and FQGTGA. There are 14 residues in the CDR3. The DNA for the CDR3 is TGTGCCAGCAGCGCCACCCCCGGGGGGACACCCCTCCACTTT. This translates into CASSATPGGTPLHF.

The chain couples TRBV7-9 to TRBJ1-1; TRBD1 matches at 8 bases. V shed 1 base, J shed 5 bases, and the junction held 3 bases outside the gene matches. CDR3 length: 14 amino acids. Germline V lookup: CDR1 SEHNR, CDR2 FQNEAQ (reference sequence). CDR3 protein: CASSLGRGRTEAFF. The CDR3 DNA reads TGTGCCAGCAGCTTAGGCAGGGGGCGGACTGAAGCTTTCTTT.

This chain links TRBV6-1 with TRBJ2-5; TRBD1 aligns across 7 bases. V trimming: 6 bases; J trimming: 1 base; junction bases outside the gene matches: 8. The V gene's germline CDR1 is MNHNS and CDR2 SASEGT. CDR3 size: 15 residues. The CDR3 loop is CASRAKGQTQETQYF. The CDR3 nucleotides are TGTGCCAGCAGAGCCAAGGGACAGACCCAAGAGACCCAGTACTTC.

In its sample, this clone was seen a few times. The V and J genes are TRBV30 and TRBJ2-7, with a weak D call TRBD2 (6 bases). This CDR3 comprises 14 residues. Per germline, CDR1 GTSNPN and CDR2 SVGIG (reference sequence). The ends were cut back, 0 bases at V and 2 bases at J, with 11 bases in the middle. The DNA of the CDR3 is TGTGCCTGGAGTGTCGGAGGGGTCGCCTACGAGCAGTACTTC. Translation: CAWSVGGVAYEQYF.

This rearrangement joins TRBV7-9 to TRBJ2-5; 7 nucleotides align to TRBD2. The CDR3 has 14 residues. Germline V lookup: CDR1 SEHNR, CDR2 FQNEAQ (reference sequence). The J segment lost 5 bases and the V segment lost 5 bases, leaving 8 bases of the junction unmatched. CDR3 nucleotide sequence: TGTGCCAGCAGCCAAGGGGCGGGGGTCGAGACCCAGTACTTC. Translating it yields CASSQGAGVETQYF.

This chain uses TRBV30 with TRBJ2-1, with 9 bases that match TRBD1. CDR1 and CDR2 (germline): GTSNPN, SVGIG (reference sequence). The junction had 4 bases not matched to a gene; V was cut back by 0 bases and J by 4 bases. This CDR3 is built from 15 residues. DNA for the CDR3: TGTGCCTGGAGTGTACAGGGGGCGGGATACAATGAGCAGTTCTTC. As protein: CAWSVQGAGYNEQFF.

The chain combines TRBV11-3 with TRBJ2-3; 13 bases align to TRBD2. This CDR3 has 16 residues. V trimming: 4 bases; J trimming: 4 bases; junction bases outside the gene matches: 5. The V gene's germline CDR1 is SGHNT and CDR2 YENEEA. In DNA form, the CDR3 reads TGTGCCAGCAGCTCTGGACTAGCGGGAGCCTCAGATACGCAGTATTTT. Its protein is CASSSGLAGASDTQYF.

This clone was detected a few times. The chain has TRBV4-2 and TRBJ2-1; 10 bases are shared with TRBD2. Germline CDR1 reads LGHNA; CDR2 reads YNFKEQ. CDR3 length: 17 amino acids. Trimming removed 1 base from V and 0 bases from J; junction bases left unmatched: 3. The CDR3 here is CASSQGSGRDSYNEQFF. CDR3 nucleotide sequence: TGTGCCAGCAGCCAAGGCAGCGGGAGGGACTCCTACAATGAGCAGTTCTTC.

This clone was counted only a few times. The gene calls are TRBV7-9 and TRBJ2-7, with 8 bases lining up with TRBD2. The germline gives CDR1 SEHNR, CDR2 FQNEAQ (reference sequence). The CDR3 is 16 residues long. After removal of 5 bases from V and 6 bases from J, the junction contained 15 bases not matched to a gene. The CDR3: CASSPIAGLGRFEQYF. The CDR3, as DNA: TGTGCCAGCAGCCCTATCGCGGGACTAGGGAGGTTCGAGCAGTACTTC.

CDR3 residues: CASSLFGTGSYEQYF. CDR3 sequence (DNA): TGTGCCAGCAGCTTGTTCGGGACAGGGTCCTACGAGCAGTACTTC. This sequence joins TRBV5-6 and TRBJ2-7, with 9 bases that match TRBD1. The trim removed 1 base at V and 1 base at J, leaving 3 bases unmatched. Germline CDR1 and CDR2: SGHDT and YYEEEE. The CDR3 consists of 15 residues.

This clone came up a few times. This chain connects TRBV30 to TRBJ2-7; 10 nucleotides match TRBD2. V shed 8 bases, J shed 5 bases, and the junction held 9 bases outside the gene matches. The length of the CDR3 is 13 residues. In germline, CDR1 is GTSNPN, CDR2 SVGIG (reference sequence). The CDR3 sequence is CAGEREGLNEQYF. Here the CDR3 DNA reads TGTGCCGGGGAGCGGGAGGGCCTCAACGAGCAGTACTTC.

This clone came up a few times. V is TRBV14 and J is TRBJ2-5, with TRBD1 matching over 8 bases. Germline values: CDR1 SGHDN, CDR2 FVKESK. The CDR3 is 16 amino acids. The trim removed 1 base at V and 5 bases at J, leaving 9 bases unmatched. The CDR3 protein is CASSQVGTGGMETQYF. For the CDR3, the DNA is TGTGCCAGCAGCCAAGTCGGGACAGGCGGAATGGAGACCCAGTACTTC.

CDR3 region: CASSQRWSGFYEQYF. DNA of the CDR3: TGCGCCAGCAGCCAAAGGTGGTCGGGGTTCTACGAGCAGTACTTC. V is TRBV4-1 and J is TRBJ2-7; a possible D gene is TRBD2 (5 bases). CDR3 length: 15 amino acids. The germline V and J ends were trimmed by 2 bases and 3 bases, with 14 bases remaining between them. The germline CDR1 and CDR2 sequences are MGHRA and YSYEKL.

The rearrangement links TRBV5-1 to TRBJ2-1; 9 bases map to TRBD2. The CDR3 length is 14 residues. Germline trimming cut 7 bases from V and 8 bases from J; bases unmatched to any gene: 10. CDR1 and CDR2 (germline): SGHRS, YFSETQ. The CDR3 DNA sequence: TGCGCCAGCTCCCGAGTAGCGGGAGTGGATGAGCAGTTCTTC. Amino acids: CASSRVAGVDEQFF.

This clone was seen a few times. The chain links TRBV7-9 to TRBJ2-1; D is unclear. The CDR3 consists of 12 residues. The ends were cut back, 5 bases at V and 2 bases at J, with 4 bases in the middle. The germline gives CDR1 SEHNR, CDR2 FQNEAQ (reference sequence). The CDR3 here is CASSRAYNEQFF. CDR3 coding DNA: TGTGCCAGCAGCCGGGCCTACAATGAGCAGTTCTTC.

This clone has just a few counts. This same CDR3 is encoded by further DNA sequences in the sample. Here the CDR3 DNA reads TGTGCCAGCAGCTTACCACAGGGTGCTGAAGCTTTCTTT. Translated: CASSLPQGAEAFF. V gene TRBV7-9 combines with J gene TRBJ1-1, with D possibly being TRBD1 (6 bases). V shed 2 bases and J shed 6 bases, with 10 bases lying between them. Germline lookup yields CDR1 SEHNR and CDR2 FQNEAQ (reference sequence). The CDR3 is 13 amino acids.

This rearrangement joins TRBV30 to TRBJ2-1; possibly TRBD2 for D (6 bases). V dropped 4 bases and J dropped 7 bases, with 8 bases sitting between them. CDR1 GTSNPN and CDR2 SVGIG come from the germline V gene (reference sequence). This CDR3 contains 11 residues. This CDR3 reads CAWNGRNEQFF. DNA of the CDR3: TGTGCCTGGAACGGGAGAAATGAGCAGTTCTTC.

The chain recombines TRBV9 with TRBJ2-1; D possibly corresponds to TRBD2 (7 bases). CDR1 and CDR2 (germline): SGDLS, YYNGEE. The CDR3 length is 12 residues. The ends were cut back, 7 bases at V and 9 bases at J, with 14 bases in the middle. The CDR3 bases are TGTGCCAGCGGGGGGGGCCATGGTGAGCAGTTCTTC. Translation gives CASGGGHGEQFF.

CDR3 sequence: CASAGPEDGIYNEQFF. CDR3 coding DNA: TGTGCCAGCGCTGGACCGGAGGACGGCATCTACAATGAGCAGTTCTTC. V and J are TRBV13 and TRBJ2-1; possible D gene TRBD2, 5 bases. In germline, CDR1 is PRHDT, CDR2 FYEKMQ (reference sequence). This CDR3 has 16 amino acids. V lost 8 bases and J 3 bases, leaving 20 bases between the germline ends.

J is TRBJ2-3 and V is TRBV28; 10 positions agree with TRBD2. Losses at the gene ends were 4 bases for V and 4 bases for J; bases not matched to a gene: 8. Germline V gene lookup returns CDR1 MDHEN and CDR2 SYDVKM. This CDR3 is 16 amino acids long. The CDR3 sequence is CASSSSSGSGADTQYF. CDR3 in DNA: TGTGCCAGCAGTTCCTCTAGCGGGAGCGGGGCAGATACGCAGTATTTT. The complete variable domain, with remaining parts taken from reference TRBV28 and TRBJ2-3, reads DVKVTQSSRYLVKRTGEKVFLECVQDMDHENMFWYRQDPGLGLRLIYFSYDVKMKEKGDIPEGYSVSREKKERFSLILESASTNQTSMYLCASSSSSGSGADTQYFGPGTRLTVL.

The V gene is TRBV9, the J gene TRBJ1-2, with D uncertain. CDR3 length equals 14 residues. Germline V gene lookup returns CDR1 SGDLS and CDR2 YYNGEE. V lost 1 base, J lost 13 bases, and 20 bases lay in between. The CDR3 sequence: CASSVRSQADSPTF. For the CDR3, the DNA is TGTGCCAGCAGCGTACGGTCCCAGGCTGATTCACCCACCTTC.

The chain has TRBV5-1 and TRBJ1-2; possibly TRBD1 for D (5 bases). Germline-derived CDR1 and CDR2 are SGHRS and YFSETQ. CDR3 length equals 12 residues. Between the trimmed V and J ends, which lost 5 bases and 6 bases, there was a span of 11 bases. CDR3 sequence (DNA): TGCGCCAGCAGGCAGGGAAAGGATGGCTACACCTTC. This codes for CASRQGKDGYTF. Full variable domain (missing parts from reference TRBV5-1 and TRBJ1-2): KAGVTQTPRYLIKTRGQQVTLSCSPISGHRSVSWYQQTPGQGLQFLFEYFSETQRNKGNFPGRFSGRQFSNSRSEMNVSTLELGDSALYLCASRQGKDGYTFGSGTRLTVV.

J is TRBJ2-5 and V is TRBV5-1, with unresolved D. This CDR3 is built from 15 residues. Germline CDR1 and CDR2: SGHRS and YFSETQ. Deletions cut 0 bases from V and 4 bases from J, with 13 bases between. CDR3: CASSLAATKGETQYF. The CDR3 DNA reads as TGCGCCAGCAGCTTGGCCGCGACAAAAGGAGAGACCCAGTACTTC.

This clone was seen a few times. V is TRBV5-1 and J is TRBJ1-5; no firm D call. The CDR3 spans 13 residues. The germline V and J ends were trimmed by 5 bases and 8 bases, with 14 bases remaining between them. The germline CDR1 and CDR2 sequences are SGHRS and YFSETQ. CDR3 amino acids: CASRGPVGEPQHF. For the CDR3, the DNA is TGCGCCAGCAGAGGGCCCGTCGGGGAGCCCCAGCATTTT.

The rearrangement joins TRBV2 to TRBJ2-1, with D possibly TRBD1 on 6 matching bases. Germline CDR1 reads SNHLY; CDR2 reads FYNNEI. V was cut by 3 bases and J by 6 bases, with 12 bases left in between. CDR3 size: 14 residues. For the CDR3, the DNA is TGTGCCAGCAGTGAGGGGGCCATTGGCAATGAGCAGTTCTTC. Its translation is CASSEGAIGNEQFF.